This record concerns one TCR beta chain sequence. The method was immunoSEQ multiplex PCR; TCRdb's version includes in-frame clones alone and lacks a portion of them. The data contain 130,000 or so clones, approximately 89% of them singletons. The CDR3 spans 13 residues. V lost 5 bases to trimming and J lost 6 bases; unmatched junction nucleotides: 4. In germline, CDR1 is SGHAT, CDR2 FQNNGV. The sample is drawn from a study of control samples from healthy donors and cancer patients. The rearrangement uses TRBV11-2 and TRBJ1-5, with 7 bases fitting TRBD1. The origin of this receptor is a man aged 60-69 years in good health. Source material: blood. The CDR3 spells CASSPNRGQPQHF. The CDR3 nucleotides read TGTGCCAGCAGCCCAAACAGGGGTCAGCCCCAGCATTTT.